Listed here are 4 T cell receptor beta chains from one sample, sequenced in a study of blood T cell repertoires in COVID-19 (TCRdb year 2020). The library was made by the immunoSEQ multiplex PCR assay. Imported from immuneACCESS, the table was reduced by TCRdb to in-frame sequences with V and J called. These copies leave out some clones; in studies compared against another copy, an unresolved V gene accounts for under half, and the cause of the remainder is not known. For this sample the table gives 130,000 or so clones, of which roughly 82% were detected only once. Of the sample, 9.5% to 13% falls within the top ten clones. Sequences were obtained from peripheral blood. The receptors stem from a human donor in a cohort sampled during active COVID-19.

The J gene is TRBJ1-1, the V gene TRBV19; TRBD1 matches at 8 bases. The CDR3 totals 14 residues. V gave up 3 bases and J gave up 3 bases; unmatched junction bases: 3. From germline, CDR1 is LNHDA and CDR2 SQIVND (reference sequence). The CDR3 here is CASSIRGRDTEAFF. Written as DNA, the CDR3 is TGTGCCAGTAGTATCAGGGGGCGCGACACTGAAGCTTTCTTT.

The CDR3 is CASSSLSQGIYEQYF. Written as DNA, the CDR3 is TGTGCCAGCAGTTCCCTAAGTCAGGGAATTTACGAGCAGTACTTC. This chain uses TRBV6-5 with TRBJ2-7; perhaps TRBD1 as D (5 bases). V lost 4 bases to trimming and J lost 4 bases, with 17 bases between them. Germline-derived CDR1 and CDR2 are MNHEY and SVGAGI. The CDR3 runs 15 residues.

The genes are TRBV3-1 (or the pseudogene TRBV3-2) and TRBJ2-7; 7 bases line up with TRBD1. V dropped 2 bases and J dropped 3; count of bases not matched to a gene: 4. Germline CDR1 LGHDT, CDR2 YNNKEL (reference sequence). The CDR3 spans 14 residues. CDR3 nucleotides: TGTGCCAGCAGCCAATCCCGACAGGGCTACGAGCAGTACTTC. Translating it yields CASSQSRQGYEQYF.

The chain links TRBV19 to TRBJ2-7; a possible D gene is TRBD1 (6 bases). Trimming removed 6 bases at V and 3 bases at J, with 12 bases between. Germline-derived CDR1 and CDR2 are LNHDA and SQIVND (reference sequence). CDR3 length: 13 amino acids. The DNA of the CDR3 is TGTGCCAGTAGACGACAGGAGCTCTACGAGCAGTACTTC. Translation gives CASRRQELYEQYF.